Shown below are 18 T cell receptor beta chains from a single sample sequenced in a study of T cells in Graves' hyperthyroidism and ophthalmopathy. Researchers amplified the TCR beta CDR3 regions from RNA transcripts. First-round RT-PCR of the TCR CDR3 relied on the HTBI primer set. TCRdb fed the multiplex PCR reads into MiXCR, producing one record per CDR3 protein. The sample includes around 450,000 distinct CDR3 sequences, 15% to 17% seen only once; the top ten take about 14%. Sequenced material: blood. These receptors were taken from a woman under 30 with Graves' hyperthyroidism.

This clonotype was detected ten times or more. The V and J genes are TRBV5-1 and TRBJ2-2; D not certain. The germline V gene encodes CDR1 SGHRS and CDR2 YFSETQ. The CDR3 consists of 15 residues. V was pared by 4 bases and J by 1 base, with 11 bases between. Written as DNA, the CDR3 is TGCGCCAGCAGCCGAGGAACACGGAACACCGGGGAGCTGTTTTTT. Amino acid sequence: CASSRGTRNTGELFF.

This clonotype was recorded many times. V and J are TRBV11-2 and TRBJ2-7; 8 bases are shared with TRBD2. The CDR3 has 13 amino acids. Per germline, CDR1 SGHAT and CDR2 FQNNGV. Trimming at V came to 10 bases and at J to 2 bases, leaving 7 bases not matched to a gene. In nucleotides, the CDR3 is TGTGCCACCACGGGGGGGTTAACCTACGAGCAGTACTTC. Translating gives CATTGGLTYEQYF.

This clonotype was detected ten times or more. CDR3 nucleotides: TGTGCCAGCACGGAGGAAGAGACCCAGTACTTC. It translates to CASTEEETQYF. The V call is TRBV2, the J call TRBJ2-5, with D possibly TRBD2 on 5 matching bases. V shed 7 bases and J shed 3 bases, with 6 bases lying between them. The CDR3 loop spans 11 amino acids. Germline V gene lookup returns CDR1 SNHLY and CDR2 FYNNEI.

This clonotype was detected ten times or more. The chain is built from TRBV7-3 and TRBJ2-3; 9 bases fit TRBD2. Trimming removed 0 bases from V and 2 bases from J; junction bases left unmatched: 15. CDR3 length: 20 amino acids. Germline CDR1 is SGHTA and CDR2 is FQGTGA. The CDR3 DNA reads as TGTGCCAGCAGCTTAACTACGCGACTAGGACTAGCGACCTACACAGATACGCAGTATTTT. It is translated as CASSLTTRLGLATYTDTQYF.

On this clonotype itself: One junction end disagrees with the germline gene, perhaps due to a read error. The chain joins TRBV28 to TRBJ1-2, with 12 bases matching TRBD1. The germline V gene encodes CDR1 MDHEN and CDR2 SYDVKM. This CDR3 is 19 amino acids long. The CDR3 DNA sequence: TGTGCCAGCAGACGCGCCCGGGACAGGGGGCGCCGCCTTAACTATGGCTACGCCTTC. Residues: CASRRARDRGRRLNYGYAF.

This clonotype showed up just a few times. V gene TRBV5-1 combines with J gene TRBJ2-2; perhaps TRBD2 as D (6 bases). Trimming stripped 6 bases from V and 5 bases from J, with 14 bases between. Germline loops: CDR1 SGHRS, CDR2 YFSETQ. This CDR3 is 14 amino acids long. The CDR3: CASTPGRRTGELFF. Here the CDR3 DNA reads TGCGCCAGCACCCCCGGGAGACGTACCGGGGAGCTGTTTTTT.

The sample holds a few counts of this clonotype. The chain recombines TRBV6-1 with TRBJ1-5, with D possibly TRBD1 on 5 matching bases. Germline CDR1 and CDR2: MNHNS and SASEGT. This CDR3 spans 16 amino acids. Trimming pared 5 bases from V and 3 bases from J, leaving 17 bases between. This chain's CDR3 is CASSSLKGGDNQPQHF. DNA for the CDR3: TGTGCCAGCAGTTCTTTGAAAGGAGGGGACAATCAGCCCCAGCATTTT.

Many counts were recorded for this clonotype. In DNA form, the CDR3 reads TGTGCCAGCAGCTTAACACAGGAAACTGAAGCTTTCTTT. This codes for CASSLTQETEAFF. V is TRBV7-3 and J is TRBJ1-1; perhaps TRBD1 as D (5 bases). CDR1 and CDR2 from the germline V gene are SGHTA and FQGTGA. Trimming stripped 0 bases from V and 5 bases from J, with 7 bases between. The CDR3 runs to 13 residues.

This clonotype was detected ten times or more. The chain combines TRBV2 with TRBJ1-1; 9 bases map to TRBD1. V lost 6 bases, J lost 5 bases, and 7 bases stayed unmatched. Per germline, CDR1 SNHLY and CDR2 FYNNEI. The CDR3 sequence is 14 residues long. The CDR3 nucleotides are TGTGCCAGCAGGACCGGGACAGGGTGGACTGAAGCTTTCTTT. Its protein is CASRTGTGWTEAFF.

This clonotype was picked up many times. The chain recombines TRBV11-3 with TRBJ2-1, with 7 nucleotides matching TRBD2. This CDR3 is 12 amino acids long. J gave up 10 bases and V 8 bases, and 8 bases lay outside the gene matches. In germline, CDR1 is SGHNT, CDR2 YENEEA. CDR3 in amino acids: CASSASGHEQFF. Here the CDR3 DNA reads TGTGCCAGCTCGGCTAGCGGCCACGAGCAGTTCTTC. The full variable domain, completed using reference TRBV11-3 and TRBJ2-1, is EAGVVQSPRYKIIEKKQPVAFWCNPISGHNTLYWYLQNLGQGPELLIRYENEEAVDDSQLPKDRFSAERLKGVDSTLKIQPAELGDSAVYLCASSASGHEQFFGPGTRLTVL.

This clonotype was counted ten times or more. The chain uses TRBV29-1 and TRBJ2-7; D is perhaps TRBD1 or TRBD2 (5 bases each). Germline V gene sequence: CDR1 SQVTM, CDR2 ANQGSEA. The V and J ends lost 4 bases and 1 base respectively, with 14 bases between them. The CDR3 loop spans 14 amino acids. The CDR3 protein is CSVGGMGVSYEQYF. The CDR3 nucleotides read TGCAGCGTTGGGGGTATGGGGGTGTCCTACGAGCAGTACTTC.

The chain couples TRBV19 to TRBJ1-5; the match to TRBD1 covers 9 bases. V dropped 3 bases and J dropped 6; count of bases not matched to a gene: 6. CDR1 is LNHDA, CDR2 SQIVND, per germline (reference sequence). The CDR3 contains 15 residues. The CDR3 nucleotides are TGTGCCAGTAGTATTGGGGGACAGGGTCCTCAGCCCCAGCATTTT. Translated: CASSIGGQGPQPQHF.

This clonotype was found many times. The rearrangement uses TRBV11-3 and TRBJ2-1; TRBD2 aligns across 10 bases. CDR1 is SGHNT and CDR2 is YENEEA in the germline V gene. The junction had 6 bases not matched to a gene; V was cut back by 1 base and J by 9 bases. The CDR3 is 15 residues long. CDR3 DNA: TGTGCCAGCAGCTTAGGGACTAGCGGTTTAACTGAGCAGTTCTTC. Translation: CASSLGTSGLTEQFF.

The chain carries TRBV20-1 and TRBJ2-3; D is uncertain. Looked up from germline, CDR1 is DFQATT and CDR2 is SNEGSKA (reference sequence). Deletions cut 7 bases from V and 3 bases from J, with 11 bases between. This CDR3 is built from 12 residues. The CDR3 DNA is TGCAGTGTCCCCGGAACGACAGATACGCAGTATTTT. It is translated as CSVPGTTDTQYF.

This clonotype occurred many times. The rearrangement joins TRBV7-2 to TRBJ1-2; D is possibly TRBD1 (5 bases). The CDR3 has 14 amino acids. V was shortened by 5 bases and J by 2 bases, with 12 bases between the two germline ends. From germline, CDR1 is SGHTA and CDR2 FQGNSA. The CDR3 nucleotides read TGTGCCAGCAGCCCAGCTCCAGGGAACTATGGCTACACCTTC. Translating gives CASSPAPGNYGYTF.

This clonotype appeared many times. The chain employs TRBV27 and TRBJ2-1, with D perhaps matching TRBD2 (6 bases). Trimming left V 5 bases short and J 4 bases short, with 21 bases between. This CDR3 spans 17 amino acids. The germline CDR1 and CDR2 sequences are MNHEY and SMNVEV (reference sequence). The chain's CDR3 is CASSLKGEGGLYNEQFF. In DNA, the CDR3 is TGTGCCAGCAGTCTTAAAGGTGAGGGAGGCTTATACAATGAGCAGTTCTTC.

This clonotype was seen many times. This sequence joins TRBV20-1 and TRBJ2-2; 10 bases are a match to TRBD2. The CDR3 runs 13 residues. After removal of 6 bases from V and 4 bases from J, the junction contained 2 bases not matched to a gene. Germline values: CDR1 DFQATT, CDR2 SNEGSKA (reference sequence). The CDR3 loop is CSARTSGTGELFF. The CDR3 region has the DNA TGCAGTGCGAGGACTAGCGGCACCGGGGAGCTGTTTTTT.

This clonotype was counted ten times or more. The rearrangement uses TRBV24-1 and TRBJ2-7; D gene unclear. Germline values: CDR1 KGHDR, CDR2 SFDVKD. This CDR3 is 14 amino acids long. Trimming cost V 2 bases and J 2 bases, with 9 bases left between them. The CDR3 is CATSDSGPTYEQYF. In DNA form, the CDR3 reads TGTGCCACCAGTGATTCTGGTCCCACCTACGAGCAGTACTTC.